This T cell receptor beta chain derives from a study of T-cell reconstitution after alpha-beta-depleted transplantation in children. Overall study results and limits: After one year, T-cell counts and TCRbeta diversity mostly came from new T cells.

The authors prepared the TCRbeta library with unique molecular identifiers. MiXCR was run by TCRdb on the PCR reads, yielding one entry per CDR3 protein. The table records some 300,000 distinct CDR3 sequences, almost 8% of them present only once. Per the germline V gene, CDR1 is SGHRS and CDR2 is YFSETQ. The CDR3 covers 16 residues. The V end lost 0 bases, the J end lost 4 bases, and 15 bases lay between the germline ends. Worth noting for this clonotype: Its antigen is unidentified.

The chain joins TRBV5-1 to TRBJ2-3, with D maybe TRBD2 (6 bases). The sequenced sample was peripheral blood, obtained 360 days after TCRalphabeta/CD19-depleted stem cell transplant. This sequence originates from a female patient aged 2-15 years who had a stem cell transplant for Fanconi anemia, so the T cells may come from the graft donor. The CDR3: CASSLAGAGLSDTQYF. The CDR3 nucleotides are TGCGCCAGCAGCTTGGCGGGAGCGGGTTTATCAGATACGCAGTATTTT.